The 23 T cell receptor beta chains below come from one sample, sequenced in a study of blood T cell repertoires in COVID-19. The assay was immunoSEQ multiplex PCR, and TCRdb's table has in-frame clones only and misses some. The table lists 65,000 to 95,000 clones, just under 85% of them singletons. Sequenced sample: peripheral blood. The receptors originated from a man of 80 years or more with active or convalescent COVID-19.

The CDR3 here is CASSPPLPGYYGYTF. The CDR3 nucleotides are TGTGCCAGCTCACCACCACTTCCCGGGTACTATGGCTACACCTTC. This chain uses TRBV18 with TRBJ1-2; D call uncertain. Germline V gene lookup returns CDR1 KGHSH and CDR2 LQKENI. Trimming stripped 0 bases from V and 3 bases from J, with 11 bases between. The CDR3 loop spans 15 amino acids. The whole variable domain, filled in from reference TRBV18 and TRBJ1-2, reads NAGVMQNPRHLVRRRGQEARLRCSPMKGHSHVYWYRQLPEEGLKFMVYLQKENIIDESGMPKERFSAEFPKEGPSILRIQQVVRGDSAAYFCASSPPLPGYYGYTFGSGTRLTVV.

V and J are TRBV11-3 and TRBJ2-7, with 10 bases aligning to TRBD1. The CDR3 runs to 15 residues. V was clipped by 3 bases and J by 6 bases; unmatched bases: 8. Germline CDR1 is SGHNT and CDR2 is YENEEA. CDR3 protein: CASSFSGTGVFEQYV. In DNA, the CDR3 is TGTGCCAGCAGCTTCTCCGGGACAGGGGTCTTCGAGCAGTACGTC.

The chain recombines TRBV12-3 or TRBV12-4 with TRBJ1-5; D not certain. This CDR3 comprises 12 residues. The V end lost 8 bases, the J end lost 6 bases, and 11 bases lay between the germline ends. CDR3 in amino acids: CASGSEGQPQHF. The CDR3 DNA is TGTGCCAGCGGGTCCGAGGGTCAGCCCCAGCATTTT.

This rearrangement joins TRBV7-8 to TRBJ1-2; TRBD1 matches at 10 bases. CDR1 and CDR2 from the germline V gene are SGHVS and FQNEAQ. Germline trimming cut 5 bases from V and 2 bases from J; bases unmatched to any gene: 5. This CDR3 has 15 amino acids. The CDR3: CASSDGTGANYGYTF. The CDR3 DNA follows: TGTGCCAGCAGCGATGGGACAGGGGCGAACTATGGCTACACCTTC.

The chain is built from TRBV6-5 and TRBJ1-3, with a tentative D call TRBD1 (6 bases). This CDR3 spans 14 amino acids. Germline V CDR1 and CDR2: MNHEY, SVGAGI. Between the trimmed V and J ends, which lost 6 bases and 6 bases, there was a span of 15 bases. The CDR3 loop is CASSVDRLENTIYF. For the CDR3, the DNA is TGTGCCAGCAGCGTGGACAGACTGGAAAACACCATATATTTT.

The chain uses TRBV18 and TRBJ2-5, with a tentative D call TRBD1 (6 bases). V shed 3 bases and J shed 5 bases, with 13 bases lying between them. CDR1 is KGHSH and CDR2 is LQKENI in the germline V gene. The CDR3 totals 14 residues. The CDR3 loop is CASSPRTGLETQYF. The CDR3 bases are TGTGCCAGCTCACCGCGCACAGGGTTGGAGACCCAGTACTTC.

The rearrangement links TRBV6-5 to TRBJ2-3, with 10 bases aligning to TRBD2. Germline assignment: CDR1 MNHEY and CDR2 SVGAGI. This CDR3 spans 15 amino acids. With V trimmed by 6 bases and J by 3 bases, 6 bases remained unmatched. For the CDR3, the DNA is TGTGCCAGCAGAATTAGCGGGAGGCCGACAGATACGCAGTATTTT. It yields the protein CASRISGRPTDTQYF.

The chain combines TRBV15 with TRBJ2-1; weak D call: TRBD2 (5 bases). V was trimmed by 1 base and J by 6 bases, leaving 7 bases between them. The CDR3 covers 13 residues. Germline CDR1 and CDR2: LNHNV and YYDKDF (reference sequence). The CDR3 sequence is CATSRGGLNEQFF. CDR3 in DNA: TGTGCCACCAGCAGAGGAGGGCTCAATGAGCAGTTCTTC.

CDR3 protein: CASRPGQPDTYEQYV. CDR3 bases: TGTGCCAGCAGACCCGGACAGCCAGATACCTACGAGCAGTACGTC. The V call is TRBV6-6, the J call TRBJ2-7, with D tentatively TRBD1 (6 bases). The CDR3 sequence is 15 residues long. Trimming cost V 6 bases and J 2 bases, with 17 bases left between them. Per germline, CDR1 MNHNY and CDR2 SVGAGI (reference sequence).

DNA of the CDR3: TGTGCCAGCAGTTCCCCCCCAGGAAACACCATATATTTT. It encodes CASSSPPGNTIYF. The chain is built from TRBV12-3 or TRBV12-4 and TRBJ1-3; D is uncertain. V gave up 4 bases and J gave up 4 bases, with 8 bases separating them. The CDR3 runs 13 residues.

The chain carries TRBV5-1 and TRBJ2-5; 8 nucleotides agree with TRBD1. The CDR3 runs 13 residues. The ends lost 1 base at V and 5 bases at J; junction bases unmatched: 1. Germline V gene data show CDR1 as SGHRS and CDR2 as YFSETQ. The DNA of the CDR3 is TGCGCCAGCAGCTTGAGGACAGGGGAGACCCAGTACTTC. This gives the protein CASSLRTGETQYF.

CDR3 in amino acids: CASSFRGIGTQYF. For the CDR3, the DNA is TGTGCCAGCAGCTTTAGGGGAATTGGGACCCAGTACTTC. The rearrangement links TRBV5-6 to TRBJ2-5, with D possibly being TRBD1 (5 bases). Germline CDR1 reads SGHDT; CDR2 reads YYEEEE. The CDR3 extends over 13 amino acids. Trimming removed 2 bases from V and 7 bases from J, with 12 bases in between.

This rearrangement joins TRBV18 to TRBJ1-3; D is unclear. CDR1 KGHSH and CDR2 LQKENI come from the germline V gene. The V gene lost 3 bases and the J gene lost 3 bases, with 6 bases spanning the gap. This CDR3 comprises 13 residues. This chain's CDR3 is CASSPPRGNTIYF. CDR3 DNA sequence: TGTGCCAGCTCACCCCCTCGTGGAAACACCATATATTTT.

This chain connects TRBV6-5 to TRBJ1-2, with D perhaps TRBD1 (5 bases). From germline, CDR1 is MNHEY and CDR2 SVGAGI. V was clipped by 6 bases and J by 10 bases, with 18 bases between them. This CDR3 comprises 13 residues. CDR3 loop: CASRTDRRTSYTF. The CDR3 bases are TGTGCCAGCAGAACTGACAGACGAACTTCCTACACCTTC.

The chain has TRBV3-1 (or the pseudogene TRBV3-2) and TRBJ2-1; TRBD2 matches at 7 bases. Looked up from germline, CDR1 is LGHDT and CDR2 is YNNKEL (reference sequence). The junction had 6 bases not matched to a gene; V was cut back by 9 bases and J by 10 bases. The CDR3 length is 11 residues. The CDR3 protein is CASREASEQFF. The DNA of the CDR3 is TGTGCCAGTCGGGAGGCCTCCGAGCAGTTCTTC.

The genes are TRBV24-1 and TRBJ2-1, with 8 bases matching TRBD1. Germline V gives CDR1 KGHDR, CDR2 SFDVKD. J was trimmed by 8 bases and V by 0 bases; bases with no gene match: 17. The CDR3 covers 19 residues. The CDR3 sequence: CATSDLCTYPDRENDEQFF. The CDR3 DNA reads as TGTGCCACCAGTGATTTGTGTACATACCCGGACAGGGAAAATGATGAGCAGTTCTTC.

CDR3 protein: CASTPTGMTLSGNTIYF. DNA of the CDR3: TGCGCCAGCACCCCGACAGGGATGACCCTCTCTGGAAACACCATATATTTT. The genes are TRBV5-1 and TRBJ1-3; 7 positions agree with TRBD1. The length of the CDR3 is 17 residues. V lost 6 bases and J lost 0; bases outside the gene matches: 12. Germline V gene lookup returns CDR1 SGHRS and CDR2 YFSETQ.

The J gene is TRBJ2-1, the V gene TRBV11-3; tentative D call: TRBD1 (5 bases). The V end was cut by 10 bases, the J end by 2 bases, with 12 bases between. Germline loops: CDR1 SGHNT, CDR2 YENEEA. This CDR3 spans 13 amino acids. CDR3 residues: CATEGDTYNEQFF. CDR3 in DNA: TGTGCCACGGAAGGGGATACCTACAATGAGCAGTTCTTC.

The sample holds one count of this clone. V usage is TRBV5-1 and J usage is TRBJ2-3, with D possibly being TRBD2 (6 bases). Trimming left V 0 bases short and J 0 bases short, with 11 bases between. The CDR3 extends over 16 amino acids. The germline V gene encodes CDR1 SGHRS and CDR2 YFSETQ. The CDR3 protein is CASSLGGGTSTDTQYF. The CDR3 bases are TGCGCCAGCAGCTTGGGGGGCGGGACTAGCACAGATACGCAGTATTTT.

This clone was detected a few times. The genes are TRBV28 and TRBJ1-4, with D tentatively TRBD1 (5 bases). Trimming took 7 bases from V and 4 from J, leaving 22 bases between them. Germline V gene lookup returns CDR1 MDHEN and CDR2 SYDVKM. The CDR3 has 17 residues. The CDR3 sequence is CASKRTLRLGGNEKLFF. DNA for the CDR3: TGTGCCAGCAAAAGAACCCTTCGTCTGGGGGGTAATGAAAAACTGTTTTTT. The full variable domain, rest sourced from reference TRBV28 and TRBJ1-4, is DVKVTQSSRYLVKRTGEKVFLECVQDMDHENMFWYRQDPGLGLRLIYFSYDVKMKEKGDIPEGYSVSREKKERFSLILESASTNQTSMYLCASKRTLRLGGNEKLFFGSGTQLSVL.

This clone appeared a single time. The chain carries TRBV3-1 (or the pseudogene TRBV3-2) and TRBJ2-5; 12 bases align to TRBD2. The V gene's germline CDR1 is LGHDT and CDR2 YNNKEL (reference sequence). V shed 4 bases, J shed 2 bases, and the junction held 5 bases outside the gene matches. The CDR3 has 16 amino acids. Here the CDR3 reads CASSPWTSGDQETQYF. The CDR3 bases are TGTGCCAGCAGCCCTTGGACTAGCGGGGATCAAGAGACCCAGTACTTC.

The genes are TRBV27 and TRBJ1-5; 9 nucleotides line up with TRBD1. Unmatched junction bases numbered 14, after V lost 4 bases and J lost 7 bases. Looked up from germline, CDR1 is MNHEY and CDR2 is SMNVEV (reference sequence). The length of the CDR3 is 17 residues. The CDR3 loop reads CASSSSLGTGFRQPQHF. The CDR3 DNA reads TGTGCCAGCAGTTCCTCCCTTGGGACAGGGTTTAGGCAGCCCCAGCATTTT.

The chain combines TRBV12-3 or TRBV12-4 with TRBJ2-5; no reliable D call. Deletions cut 4 bases from V and 5 bases from J, with 5 bases between. The CDR3 spans 11 residues. CDR3 amino acids: CASSSMETQYF. CDR3 coding DNA: TGTGCCAGCAGTTCCATGGAGACCCAGTACTTC.